The following is a T cell receptor beta chain sequence with its context. No antigen is known for it. The record has no base qualities; no much larger clone is one base away. The source of the sample is a study of blood T cell repertoires in COVID-19 (dated by TCRdb to 2020 to 2021). Background on the whole study: Collaborator samples came from the United States, Italy and Spain and covered acute and convalescent phases of COVID-19. The material from the prospective study consisted of cDNA or gDNA derived from T cells, B-cell-depleted T cells, or PBMCs. Samples were obtained from the ongoing ImmuneRACE study (first 160 participants) and from about 1,300 subjects provided by 6 global collaborators. The repertoires were released in a freely available public database meant as a resource for research on the immune response to SARS-CoV-2. A de-identified subject ID, COVID-19 status, age in years and sex were almost always included in the sample metadata. HLA class I and class II types, where available, came from metadata supplied by the sample provider rather than from assay-based typing. Subjects who had been exposed to COVID-19, were actively infected with it, or had recovered from it provided the deeply sampled blood TCRbeta repertoires that made up the dataset.

General conclusions and limits of the study: The amount of clinical and demographic metadata varied by source and participant and was provided uncurated.

Enrolling through a virtual design, the prospective study's participants ranged in age from roughly 18 to 89 years and lived across more than 20 United States geographic areas. In the prospective study, participants were assigned to cohorts based on the clinical history participants reported in a screening survey and a study questionnaire. For ImmuneRACE Cohort 3, a participant was defined as recovered based on two consecutive negative NP/OP PCR tests, clearance by a healthcare professional, or resolution of symptoms. Each participant in the prospective study had whole blood, serum and a nasopharyngeal or oropharyngeal swab collected by mobile phlebotomists. Additional blood draws and questionnaires over an approximately 2-month period could optionally be provided by prospective study participants. Blood samples from the prospective study were shipped frozen or at room temperature prior to DNA extraction.

TCRbeta CDR3 regions were amplified from genomic DNA using the immunoSEQ Assay, a bias-controlled multiplex PCR. Concerning the study's data processing: The number of nucleated cells in each sample was estimated by amplification of reference gene primers within the assay. To quantify the absolute abundance of each unique TCRbeta CDR3 rearrangement, sequence reads were collapsed and filtered. For each sample, productive Simpson clonality was calculated by taking the square root of Simpson's diversity index across productive rearrangements. TCRdb limited this immuneACCESS table to in-frame rearrangements with V and J called. A share of clones is missing; checked studies link under half to unresolved V genes, and the rest is unexplained. That table furnishes V, J and clone size, whereas the DNA furnished D and trimming. Across this sample there are just over 300,000 clones, with approximately 90% seen only once. The ten biggest clones cover around 4.6% of the sample.

From the cysteine up to the phenylalanine, the CDR3 has a length of 13 residues. The sequence is cut down to CDR3 DNA, 39 bases in frame from base 1. CDR1 and CDR2 are read off the germline V gene as SGHRS and YFSETQ. V and J lose 5 bases and 8 bases, and a span of 16 bases separates them. Sequenced sample: PBMCs or T cells enriched from blood (not recorded which). Recombination joined TRBV5-1 with TRBJ1-2; TRBD1 is perhaps the D gene, given 6 matching bases. The TCR was taken from a man younger than 40 who had recovered from COVID-19. For the CDR3, the sequence is CASRVSSGEGYTF. The nucleotide sequence reads as follows: TGCGCCAGCAGGGTCTCCTCAGGGGAGGGCTACACCTTC.